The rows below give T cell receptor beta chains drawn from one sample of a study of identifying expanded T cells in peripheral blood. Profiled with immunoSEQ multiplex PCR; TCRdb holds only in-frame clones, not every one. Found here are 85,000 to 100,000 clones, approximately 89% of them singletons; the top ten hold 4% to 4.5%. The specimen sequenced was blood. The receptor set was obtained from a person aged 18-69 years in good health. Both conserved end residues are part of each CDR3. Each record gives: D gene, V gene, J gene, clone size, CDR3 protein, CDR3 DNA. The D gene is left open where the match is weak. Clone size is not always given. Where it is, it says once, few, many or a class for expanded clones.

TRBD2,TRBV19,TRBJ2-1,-,CASSIVGGLAGQLGYNEQFF,TGTGCCAGTAGTATAGTCGGGGGACTAGCGGGCCAGTTAGGCTACAATGAGCAGTTCTTC
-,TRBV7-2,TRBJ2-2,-,CASSLGRGTGELFF,TGTGCCAGCAGCTTGGGTCGAGGCACCGGGGAGCTGTTTTTT
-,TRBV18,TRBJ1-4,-,CASSPPQTNEKLFF,TGTGCCAGCTCACCACCGCAAACTAATGAAAAACTGTTTTTT
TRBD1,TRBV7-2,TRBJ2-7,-,CASSLDIGQGYEQYF,TGTGCCAGCAGCTTAGATATTGGACAGGGGTACGAGCAGTACTTC
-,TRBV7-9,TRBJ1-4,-,CASSSTGSTNEKLFF,TGTGCCAGCAGCAGTACAGGGTCCACTAATGAAAAACTGTTTTTT
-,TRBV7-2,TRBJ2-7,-,CASSLDKGVSYEQYF,TGTGCCAGCAGCTTAGATAAGGGGGTCTCCTACGAGCAGTACTTC
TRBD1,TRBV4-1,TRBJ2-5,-,CASSRDYRGKWETQYF,TGCGCCAGCAGCCGCGATTACAGGGGAAAGTGGGAGACCCAGTACTTC
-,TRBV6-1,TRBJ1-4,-,CASSETFATNEKLFF,TGTGCCAGCAGTGAGACCTTCGCAACTAATGAAAAACTGTTTTTT
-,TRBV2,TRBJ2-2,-,CASRDRDNRNTGELFF,TGTGCCAGCAGAGACCGGGACAATCGAAACACCGGGGAGCTGTTTTTT
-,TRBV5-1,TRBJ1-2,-,CASSLDQGPYGYTF,TGCGCCAGCAGCTTGGATCAGGGCCCCTATGGCTACACCTTC
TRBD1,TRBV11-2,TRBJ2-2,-,CASTQGAGTGELFF,TGTGCCAGCACCCAGGGGGCGGGCACCGGGGAGCTGTTTTTT
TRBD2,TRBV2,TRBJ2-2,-,CASTKELAGVGELFF,TGTGCCAGCACCAAGGAGCTAGCGGGGGTCGGGGAGCTGTTTTTT
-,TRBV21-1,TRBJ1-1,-,CATILLHRTTEAFF,TGTGCCACCATCCTCTTACACCGGACCACTGAAGCTTTCTTT
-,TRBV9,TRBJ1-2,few,CASSVALGGFGYTF,TGTGCCAGCAGCGTAGCTCTCGGGGGTTTTGGCTACACCTTC